Below are 9 T cell receptor beta chains sequenced from a single sample in a study of cytomegalovirus exposure and HLA in healthy donors. 60 Vbeta and 13 Jbeta primers were used in PCR. TCRdb's table, derived via immunoSEQ multiplex PCR, lists solely in-frame clones and lacks some. The table lists about 240,000 clones, 80% to 85% of them singletons. Sequencing was done on a sample of PBMCs. The receptors were sampled from a woman aged 60-70 years in good health and CMV-seropositive.

The CDR3 DNA is TGCGCCAGCAGCTTTGAAGGACGGGGGAACACTGAAGCTTTCTTT. This codes for CASSFEGRGNTEAFF. J is TRBJ1-1 and V is TRBV5-1; D is unresolved. CDR1 and CDR2 from the germline V gene are SGHRS and YFSETQ. CDR3 length: 15 residues. V was shortened by 2 bases and J by 1 base, with 12 bases between the two germline ends.

V and J are TRBV5-4 and TRBJ2-1; 7 bases match TRBD2. Trimming cost V 0 bases and J 7 bases; bases outside gene matches: 10. The germline CDR1 and CDR2 sequences are SGHNT and YYREEE (reference sequence). The CDR3 loop spans 16 amino acids. As DNA, the CDR3 is TGTGCCAGCAGCTTGGGGGACTTTAGAGCGGGAAATGAGCAGTTCTTC. Encoded protein: CASSLGDFRAGNEQFF.

The V call is TRBV4-1, the J call TRBJ2-2; 7 positions agree with TRBD2. Germline-derived CDR1 and CDR2 are MGHRA and YSYEKL. Unmatched junction bases numbered 6, after V lost 1 base and J lost 7 bases. The CDR3 extends over 15 amino acids. The CDR3 spells CASSQVPGGGGELFF. The CDR3 region has the DNA TGCGCCAGCAGCCAAGTTCCTGGGGGGGGCGGGGAGCTGTTTTTT.

The count of this clone is one. J is TRBJ2-7 and V is TRBV29-1; the D gene is possibly TRBD1 (6 bases). Germline CDR1 SQVTM, CDR2 ANQGSEA. This CDR3 contains 15 residues. V was pared by 1 base and J by 2 bases, with 15 bases between. The CDR3 DNA is TGCAGCGTTGAAGTTTCGGGCAGGGACACCTACGAGCAGTACTTC. It translates to CSVEVSGRDTYEQYF.

The V and J genes are TRBV7-9 and TRBJ1-5; D might be TRBD1 (6 bases). The CDR3 has 14 amino acids. V was shortened by 3 bases and J by 3 bases, with 9 bases between the two germline ends. Germline loops: CDR1 SEHNR, CDR2 FQNEAQ (reference sequence). CDR3: CASSFTGNNQPQHF. The CDR3 region has the DNA TGTGCCAGCAGCTTTACAGGGAACAATCAGCCCCAGCATTTT.

This CDR3 reads CASSQDPGAAYNEQFF. In DNA form, the CDR3 reads TGTGCCAGCAGCCAAGACCCAGGGGCTGCCTACAATGAGCAGTTCTTC. The chain combines TRBV4-2 with TRBJ2-1; D may be TRBD1 (6 bases). Germline V gene lookup returns CDR1 LGHNA and CDR2 YNFKEQ. The CDR3 covers 16 residues. Trimming left V 0 bases short and J 2 bases short, with 11 bases between.

This chain uses TRBV7-2 with TRBJ1-4, with D possibly being TRBD1 (5 bases). V lost 5 bases, J lost 2 bases, and 12 bases lay in between. This CDR3 is built from 15 residues. Germline V gene lookup returns CDR1 SGHTA and CDR2 FQGNSA. DNA of the CDR3: TGTGCCAGCAGCGCCGACGGGGGGACTAATGAAAAACTGTTTTTT. It translates to CASSADGGTNEKLFF. Filled out from reference TRBV7-2 and TRBJ1-4, the complete variable domain reads GAGVSQSPSNKVTEKGKDVELRCDPISGHTALYWYRQSLGQGLEFLIYFQGNSAPDKSGLPSDRFSAERTGGSVSTLTIQRTQQEDSAVYLCASSADGGTNEKLFFGSGTQLSVL.

Of note for this clone: One end of the junction is discordant with germline, which a read error may explain. The J gene is TRBJ2-2, the V gene TRBV28; D is uncertain. The CDR3 has 13 amino acids. Germline V lookup: CDR1 MDHEN, CDR2 SYDVKM. CDR3 amino acids: CACRDIYTGELFF. CDR3 bases: TGTGCCTGCAGAGACATTTACACCGGGGAGCTGTTTTTT. The full variable domain, with the rest looked up from reference TRBV28 and TRBJ2-2, is DVKVTQSSRYLVKRTGEKVFLECVQDMDHENMFWYRQDPGLGLRLIYFSYDVKMKEKGDIPEGYSVSREKKERFSLILESASTNQTSMYLCACRDIYTGELFFGEGSRLTVL.

V and J are TRBV7-9 and TRBJ1-1, with 7 positions matching TRBD1. The junction had 8 bases not matched to a gene; V was cut back by 4 bases and J by 3 bases. The CDR3 spans 15 residues. Germline lookup yields CDR1 SEHNR and CDR2 FQNEAQ (reference sequence). CDR3 sequence (DNA): TGTGCCAGCAGCTACCCGACAGGGTACCACACTGAAGCTTTCTTT. This encodes CASSYPTGYHTEAFF. The variable domain in full, with the rest retrieved from reference TRBV7-9 and TRBJ1-1, is DTGVSQNPRHKITKRGQNVTFRCDPISEHNRLYWYRQTLGQGPEFLTYFQNEAQLEKSRLLSDRFSAERPKGSFSTLEIQRTEQGDSAMYLCASSYPTGYHTEAFFGQGTRLTVV.